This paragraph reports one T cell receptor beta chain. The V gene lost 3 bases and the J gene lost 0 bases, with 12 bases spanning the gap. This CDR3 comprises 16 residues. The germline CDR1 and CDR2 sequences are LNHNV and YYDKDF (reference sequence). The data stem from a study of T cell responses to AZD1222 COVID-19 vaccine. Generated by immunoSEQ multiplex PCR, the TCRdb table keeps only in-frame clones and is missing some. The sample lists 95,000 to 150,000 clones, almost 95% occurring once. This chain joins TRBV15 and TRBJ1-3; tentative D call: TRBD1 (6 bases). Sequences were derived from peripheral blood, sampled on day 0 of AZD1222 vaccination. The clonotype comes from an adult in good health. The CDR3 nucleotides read TGTGCCACCAGCAGGCGACAGGAGATCTCTGGAAACACCATATATTTT. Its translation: CATSRRQEISGNTIYF.